This T cell receptor (beta chain) was captured by sequencing in a study of identical twins. Germline CDR1 reads ENHRY; CDR2 reads SYGVKD. This CDR3 comprises 15 residues. Losses at the gene ends were 4 bases for V and 4 bases for J; bases not matched to a gene: 6. Template switching supplied a universal primer site; unique molecular identifiers were carried on the cDNA. TCRdb re-derived calls from the 5' RACE reads in MiXCR, one entry per CDR3 protein. The sample consists of roughly 690,000 distinct CDR3 sequences, approximately 21% of them appearing once. This sample also belongs to another study, concerning T cells expressing NK-cell markers.

The sequence was obtained from a young woman in good health. The sequenced sample was PBMCs. The genes are TRBV10-3 and TRBJ2-7, with 11 bases aligning to TRBD2. The CDR3 here is CAISATTSGTYEQYF. The CDR3 DNA follows: TGTGCCATCAGTGCCACGACTAGCGGGACATACGAGCAGTACTTC.